This T cell receptor beta chain is from a study of blood T cell repertoires in COVID-19. Overall study context: Acute and convalescent COVID-19 specimens originated in the United States, Italy and Spain. Sources were T cells, B-cell-depleted T cells, or PBMCs; the material itself was cDNA or gDNA.

In the original processing: For nucleated cells, counts were estimated from reference gene primer amplification. Produced via immunoSEQ multiplex PCR; TCRdb's table is partial and in-frame only. Clonal size and the V and J genes are those of that table, whereas D and trimming came from the DNA. The sample holds about 380,000 clones, 88% seen once. Cohort 3 recovered donors had two negative PCRs, clearance, or symptom resolution. The CDR3 has 14 residues. Germline values: CDR1 KGHSH, CDR2 LQKENI. The J segment lost 14 bases and the V segment lost 2 bases, leaving 11 bases of the junction unmatched. The genes are TRBV18 and TRBJ2-1, with 8 positions matching TRBD2. The receptor was isolated from a woman between 18 and 29 years old who had recovered from COVID-19. Source material: PBMCs or T cells enriched from blood (not recorded which). DNA of the CDR3: TGTGCCAGCTCACCAAGCAGCGGGGGCACCAAGGAGTTCTTC. This sequence encodes CASSPSSGGTKEFF.